Presented here are 4 T cell receptor beta chains from one specimen sequenced in a study of cytomegalovirus exposure and HLA in healthy donors. PCR primers comprised 60 Vbeta and 13 Jbeta primers. Assay used: immunoSEQ multiplex PCR; TCRdb lists only in-frame clones, some missing. The sample has about 150,000 clones; around three fifths are singletons. Sequencing was performed on PBMCs. The origin of the receptors is a woman in her twenties or thirties in good health and CMV-seropositive.

This clone was seen just once. The chain carries TRBV15 and TRBJ1-1, with a possible D match to TRBD1 (5 bases). V shed 0 bases and J shed 6 bases, with 11 bases lying between them. This CDR3 is 14 amino acids long. The germline gives CDR1 LNHNV, CDR2 YYDKDF (reference sequence). The CDR3 sequence: CATSRDGREAEAFF. The CDR3 DNA reads TGTGCCACCAGCAGAGATGGCAGGGAGGCTGAAGCTTTCTTT.

This clone appeared a few times. This CDR3 reads CASSLTGQGHGYTF. CDR3 nucleotide sequence: TGTGCCAGCAGCTTAACAGGACAGGGACATGGCTACACCTTC. V is TRBV5-4 and J is TRBJ1-2, with 8 bases matching TRBD1. This CDR3 is built from 14 residues. Germline trimming cut 2 bases from V and 6 bases from J; bases unmatched to any gene: 6. Germline values: CDR1 SGHNT, CDR2 YYREEE (reference sequence).

The CDR3 loop is CASTGGVNTDTQYF. CDR3 sequence (DNA): TGTGCCAGCACGGGGGGGGTAAACACAGATACGCAGTATTTT. The rearrangement uses TRBV9 and TRBJ2-3, with 8 bases fitting TRBD2. V was clipped by 6 bases and J by 2 bases; unmatched bases: 5. Per the germline V gene, CDR1 is SGDLS and CDR2 is YYNGEE. The CDR3 consists of 14 residues. The whole variable domain, remainder taken from reference TRBV9 and TRBJ2-3, is DSGVTQTPKHLITATGQRVTLRCSPRSGDLSVYWYQQSLDQGLQFLIQYYNGEERAKGNILERFSAQQFPDLHSELNLSSLELGDSALYFCASTGGVNTDTQYFGPGTRLTVL.

J is TRBJ1-2 and V is TRBV28; no firm D call. CDR1 is MDHEN, CDR2 SYDVKM, per germline. Trimming cost V 8 bases and J 1 base, with 14 bases left between them. There are 14 residues in the CDR3. In nucleotides, the CDR3 is TGTGCCAGCGCGCGTTCAGGCAGTAACTATGGCTACACCTTC. It encodes CASARSGSNYGYTF.